The clone carrying this TCR beta chain was seen a single time. The target antigen is unknown. The PCR had 60 Vbeta and 13 Jbeta primers. The method was immunoSEQ multiplex PCR; TCRdb's version includes in-frame clones alone and lacks a portion of them. Here the sample spans 85,000 to 100,000 clones, approximately 86% being singletons. The sample originates from a study of cytomegalovirus exposure and HLA in healthy donors. CDR1 MNHEY and CDR2 SVGAGI come from the germline V gene. CDR3 length: 15 residues. Unmatched junction bases numbered 7, after V lost 7 bases and J lost 3 bases. Notes on the study in general: A missense variant in DCLRE1C was later tied to TCR beta V- and J-gene trimming.

The clonotype was recovered from a man between 25 and 39 years old in good health and CMV-seropositive. V gene TRBV6-5 combines with J gene TRBJ2-7, with 12 bases that match TRBD2. The sample comprised PBMCs. The CDR3 DNA follows: TGTGCCAGCAAACGGACTAGCGGGATTGACTACGAGCAGTACTTC. Translating gives CASKRTSGIDYEQYF.